A single sample is the source of the 26 T cell receptor beta chains below, sequenced in a study of T cells in Graves' hyperthyroidism and ophthalmopathy. RNA transcripts gave rise to amplified TCR beta CDR3 regions. The HTBI primer set served for first-round RT-PCR of the TCR CDR3. TCRdb redid the calling of the multiplex PCR reads with MiXCR, one entry per CDR3 protein. This table holds 560,000 or so distinct CDR3 sequences, 46% found once. Sequences were obtained from peripheral blood or thyroid tissue (not recorded which). The receptors were gathered from a young woman with Graves' hyperthyroidism.

This clonotype was seen more than once but under ten times. This chain connects TRBV2 to TRBJ1-2, with D unclear. The CDR3 contains 14 residues. CDR1 and CDR2 (germline): SNHLY, FYNNEI. V was shortened by 8 bases and J by 7 bases, with 20 bases between the two germline ends. This chain's CDR3 is CASRSMWISGGYTF. The CDR3, as DNA: TGTGCCAGCCGATCCATGTGGATTTCTGGTGGCTACACCTTC.

This clonotype was counted only a few times. The chain employs TRBV9 and TRBJ1-1, with D possibly being TRBD1 (6 bases). The ends were cut back, 6 bases at V and 1 base at J, with 13 bases in the middle. The CDR3 sequence is 14 residues long. The germline V gene encodes CDR1 SGDLS and CDR2 YYNGEE. CDR3 in DNA: TGTGCCAGCAATGGGGGGCAGGGGAACACTGAAGCTTTCTTT. Residues: CASNGGQGNTEAFF.

The chain couples TRBV6-1 to TRBJ2-2, with D unclear. The CDR3 consists of 16 residues. V was shortened by 8 bases and J by 1 base, with 17 bases between the two germline ends. From germline, CDR1 is MNHNS and CDR2 SASEGT. The CDR3 DNA is TGTGCCAGCTTGTCAATAGGGCAGAAGAACACCGGGGAGCTGTTTTTT. Its translation is CASLSIGQKNTGELFF.

The J gene is TRBJ2-1, the V gene TRBV29-1, with D unclear. Germline lookup yields CDR1 SQVTM and CDR2 ANQGSEA. There are 13 residues in the CDR3. V was shortened by 7 bases and J by 0 bases, with 10 bases between the two germline ends. For the CDR3, the DNA is TGCAGCGGTGCTCCGAGCTCCTACAATGAGCAGTTCTTC. Encoded protein: CSGAPSSYNEQFF.

About this clonotype: One junction end does not reproduce the germline sequence, and a read error may be involved. This chain links TRBV11-2 with TRBJ2-2; D might be TRBD1 (5 bases). This CDR3 has 14 residues. Germline V lookup: CDR1 SGHAT, CDR2 FQNNGV. The DNA of the CDR3 is TGTGCCAGCAGCCGGCCCCCGGACACCGGGCAGCTGTTTTTT. This codes for CASSRPPDTGQLFF.

The rearrangement uses TRBV2 and TRBJ2-7; 11 positions match TRBD2. The DNA matches TRBJ2-1 better at its end, which makes the J call doubtful. The CDR3 loop spans 15 amino acids. Per the germline V gene, CDR1 is SNHLY and CDR2 is FYNNEI. The CDR3 loop is CASRWTSGLPNEQFF. The CDR3 DNA is TGTGCCAGCAGGTGGACTAGCGGGTTGCCAAATGAGCAGTTCTTC.

J is TRBJ2-7 and V is TRBV20-1; 7 nucleotides align to TRBD2. The germline CDR1 and CDR2 sequences are DFQATT and SNEGSKA (reference sequence). The CDR3 spans 11 residues. The V and J ends lost 5 bases and 6 bases, in that order; junction bases with no gene match: 4. CDR3 coding DNA: TGCAGTGCTCCGCGGGAGTCCGAGCAGTACTTC. Encoded protein: CSAPRESEQYF.

Notes on this clonotype: Mismatch with germline at one junction end may stem from a read error. The rearrangement uses TRBV2 and TRBJ2-5; D assignment may be TRBD1 or TRBD2 (6 bases each). The germline gives CDR1 SNHLY, CDR2 FYNNEI. This CDR3 spans 13 amino acids. CDR3 DNA: TGTGCCAGCGGTGACGGGGGCAGAGGGACCCAGTACTTC. Encoded protein: CASGDGGRGTQYF.

V gene TRBV16 combines with J gene TRBJ1-1, with TRBD1 identical over 7 bases. There are 14 residues in the CDR3. From germline, CDR1 is KGHSY and CDR2 FQNENV. V trimming: 6 bases; J trimming: 6 bases; junction bases outside the gene matches: 10. CDR3 DNA sequence: TGTGCCAGCAGTCAACGACAGGGATGGGCTGAAGCTTTCTTT. It is translated as CASSQRQGWAEAFF. The full variable domain, completed using reference TRBV16 and TRBJ1-1, is GEEVAQTPKHLVRGEGQKAKLYCAPIKGHSYVFWYQQVLKNEFKFLISFQNENVFDETGMPKERFSAKCLPNSPCSLEIQATKLEDSAVYFCASSQRQGWAEAFFGQGTRLTVV.

This chain links TRBV2 with TRBJ1-2, with D maybe TRBD1 (5 bases). Trimming shortened V by 9 bases and J by 4 bases, and 21 bases separated the two germline ends. Germline CDR1 and CDR2: SNHLY and FYNNEI. The CDR3 covers 15 residues. CDR3: CASQSGANGGYGYTF. CDR3 sequence (DNA): TGTGCCAGTCAAAGCGGGGCTAACGGGGGCTATGGCTACACCTTC.

The rearrangement uses TRBV6-4 and TRBJ1-3; perhaps TRBD1 as D (5 bases). The CDR3 is 13 residues long. Germline CDR1 reads MRHNA; CDR2 reads SNTAGT. V lost 2 bases and J lost 4, with 6 bases in between. The CDR3 nucleotides read TGTGCCAGCAGTGACGCAGGGGGAAACACCATATATTTT. Translating it yields CASSDAGGNTIYF.

In this sample, this clonotype turned up a few times. The genes are TRBV9 and TRBJ2-5; D may be TRBD1 (5 bases). V lost 4 bases, J lost 14 bases, and 21 bases lay in between. This CDR3 is built from 13 residues. CDR1 and CDR2 (germline): SGDLS, YYNGEE. The CDR3: CASSQGVGRLSYF. The DNA for the CDR3 is TGTGCCAGCAGCCAAGGGGTCGGCCGCCTCTCTTACTTC.

Only a few counts were recorded for this clonotype. The rearrangement uses TRBV9 and TRBJ1-5; D is perhaps TRBD1 (5 bases). Deletions cut 7 bases from V and 5 bases from J, with 13 bases between. The V gene's germline CDR1 is SGDLS and CDR2 YYNGEE. This CDR3 comprises 13 residues. The CDR3 nucleotides read TGTGCCAGCTCTCAGGGAGTGGATCAGCCCCAGCATTTT. Its protein is CASSQGVDQPQHF. Supplemented by reference TRBV9 and TRBJ1-5, the full variable domain reads DSGVTQTPKHLITATGQRVTLRCSPRSGDLSVYWYQQSLDQGLQFLIQYYNGEERAKGNILERFSAQQFPDLHSELNLSSLELGDSALYFCASSQGVDQPQHFGDGTRLSIL.

The J gene is TRBJ1-1, the V gene TRBV2; the D is unclear. Germline CDR1 SNHLY, CDR2 FYNNEI. Trimming took off 2 bases at V and 0 bases at J, with 16 bases between the two ends. This CDR3 has 17 amino acids. The CDR3 coding sequence is TGTGCCAGCAGTGAAATTTTGGGCAGCTTCATGAACACTGAAGCTTTCTTT. It yields the protein CASSEILGSFMNTEAFF.

The table lists this clonotype with a few counts. This chain joins TRBV5-1 and TRBJ2-5; TRBD1 might be the D (6 bases). Germline V gene data show CDR1 as SGHRS and CDR2 as YFSETQ. This CDR3 is built from 13 residues. V gave up 6 bases and J gave up 2 bases, with 11 bases separating them. CDR3 DNA sequence: TGCGCCAGCAACTTCGACAGGCAAGAGACCCAGTACTTC. It yields the protein CASNFDRQETQYF.

This clonotype was detected only a few times. One end of the junction is discordant with germline, which a read error may explain. The chain couples TRBV10-3 to TRBJ2-7; the D gene could be TRBD1 or TRBD2 (6 bases each). The CDR3 has 16 residues. Germline CDR1 and CDR2: ENHRY and SYGVKD. The DNA of the CDR3 is TGTGCCAGCAGTGAAGCGTTCGTCAGGAGGGGGTACGAGCAGTACTTC. Its protein is CASSEAFVRRGYEQYF.

This chain connects TRBV29-1 to TRBJ2-2, with 8 bases that match TRBD1. Germline CDR1 reads SQVTM; CDR2 reads ANQGSEA. V lost 3 bases to trimming and J lost 4 bases; unmatched junction nucleotides: 7. The length of the CDR3 is 15 residues. CDR3 residues: CSVEDRDRGTGELFF. The DNA of the CDR3 is TGCAGCGTTGAGGACAGGGACAGAGGCACCGGGGAGCTGTTTTTT.

The J gene is TRBJ1-5, the V gene TRBV2, with D hard to call. This CDR3 contains 16 residues. CDR1 is SNHLY, CDR2 FYNNEI, per germline. Between the trimmed V and J ends, which lost 0 bases and 9 bases, there was a span of 18 bases. The CDR3 region is CASSEARWRANVPQHF. In DNA form, the CDR3 reads TGTGCCAGCAGTGAAGCGCGTTGGAGGGCGAATGTGCCCCAGCATTTT.

This clonotype was found many times. The chain combines TRBV2 with TRBJ2-5; possibly TRBD1 for D (7 bases). The CDR3 spans 14 residues. V was pared by 4 bases and J by 1 base, with 10 bases between. CDR1 and CDR2 from the germline V gene are SNHLY and FYNNEI. The CDR3 loop is CASSGQGGQETQYF. The CDR3 DNA reads TGTGCCAGCAGTGGACAGGGAGGCCAAGAGACCCAGTACTTC.

In the case of this clonotype: This may arise from a read error, as a much more abundant clone is one base away. The CDR3 loop is CGVEHRDSGNSGNTIYF. The CDR3 coding sequence is TGCGGCGTTGAGCACCGGGACAGCGGAAACTCTGGAAACACCATATATTTT. The V gene is TRBV29-1, the J gene TRBJ1-3; 7 nucleotides match TRBD1. The V gene's germline CDR1 is SQVTM and CDR2 ANQGSEA. The length of the CDR3 is 17 residues. Looking up the rest from reference TRBV29-1 and TRBJ1-3 gives the full variable domain: SAVISQKPSRDICQRGTSLTIQCQVDSQVTMMFWYRQQPGQSLTLIATANQGSEATYESGFVIDKFPISRPNLTFSTLTVSNMSPEDSSIYLCGVEHRDSGNSGNTIYFGEGSWLTVV.

In its sample, this clonotype was seen a few times. The gene calls are TRBV12-3 or TRBV12-4 and TRBJ1-3, with unresolved D. Trimming took 8 bases from V and 4 from J, leaving 6 bases between them. This CDR3 has 11 amino acids. CDR3 residues: CASLTGNTIYF. The CDR3 nucleotides read TGTGCCAGCCTTACAGGAAACACCATATATTTT.

The V call is TRBV15, the J call TRBJ2-2; 10 bases line up with TRBD1. The CDR3 runs 18 residues. Germline V CDR1 and CDR2: LNHNV, YYDKDF (reference sequence). The V gene end was trimmed by 4 bases and the J gene end by 0 bases; junction bases not matched to a gene: 8. For the CDR3, the DNA is TGTGCCACCAGCATCAGGACAGGGGGGAGGGCGAACACCGGGGAGCTGTTTTTT. Translating gives CATSIRTGGRANTGELFF.

A few counts support this clonotype. The chain recombines TRBV7-8 with TRBJ2-7, with 9 bases that match TRBD2. The J segment lost 6 bases and the V segment lost 2 bases, leaving 5 bases of the junction unmatched. This CDR3 contains 14 residues. Germline lookup yields CDR1 SGHVS and CDR2 FQNEAQ. This CDR3 is CASSLLAGFGEQYF. The CDR3 bases are TGTGCCAGCAGCTTACTAGCGGGATTTGGCGAGCAGTACTTC.

This clonotype was picked up a small number of times. This rearrangement joins TRBV10-3 to TRBJ2-7; the D gene is possibly TRBD2 (6 bases). The CDR3 has 13 amino acids. Germline V gene sequence: CDR1 ENHRY, CDR2 SYGVKD. Trimming left V 10 bases short and J 0 bases short, with 13 bases between. CDR3 coding DNA: TGTGCCAGCACCATGGGGGGCTCCTACGAGCAGTACTTC. Translating gives CASTMGGSYEQYF.

The CDR3 loop is CASSRTGFTYGYTF. The CDR3 DNA reads TGTGCCAGCAGCCGGACAGGGTTTACCTATGGCTACACCTTC. V gene TRBV11-1 combines with J gene TRBJ1-2; 8 bases map to TRBD1. This CDR3 is 14 amino acids long. Trimming took 5 bases from V and 4 from J; bases not matched to a gene: 6. Germline V gene data show CDR1 as SGHAT and CDR2 as FQDESV (reference sequence).

This rearrangement joins TRBV7-2 to TRBJ2-7, with D possibly being TRBD2 (6 bases). Trimming cost V 4 bases and J 3 bases, with 10 bases left between them. Germline V gives CDR1 SGHTA, CDR2 FQGNSA. The CDR3 spans 13 residues. The CDR3 DNA reads TGTGCCAGCAGCTCGGGCGGGATCTACGAGCAGTACTTC. Protein: CASSSGGIYEQYF.